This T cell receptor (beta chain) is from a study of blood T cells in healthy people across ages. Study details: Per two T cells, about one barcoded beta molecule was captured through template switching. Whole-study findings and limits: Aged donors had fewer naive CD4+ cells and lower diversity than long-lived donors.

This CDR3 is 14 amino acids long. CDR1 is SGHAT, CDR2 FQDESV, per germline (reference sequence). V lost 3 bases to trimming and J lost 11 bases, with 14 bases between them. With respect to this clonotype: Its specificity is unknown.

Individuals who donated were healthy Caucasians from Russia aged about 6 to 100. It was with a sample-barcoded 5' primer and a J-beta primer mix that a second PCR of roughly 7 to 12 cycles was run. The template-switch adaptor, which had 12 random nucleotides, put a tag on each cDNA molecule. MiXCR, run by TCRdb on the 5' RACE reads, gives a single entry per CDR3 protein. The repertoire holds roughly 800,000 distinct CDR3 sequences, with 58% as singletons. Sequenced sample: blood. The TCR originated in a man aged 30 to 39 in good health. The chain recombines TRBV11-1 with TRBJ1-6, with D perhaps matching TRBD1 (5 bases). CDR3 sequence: CASSFQGAVAPLHF. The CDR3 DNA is TGTGCCAGCAGCTTTCAAGGGGCCGTTGCACCCCTCCACTTT.